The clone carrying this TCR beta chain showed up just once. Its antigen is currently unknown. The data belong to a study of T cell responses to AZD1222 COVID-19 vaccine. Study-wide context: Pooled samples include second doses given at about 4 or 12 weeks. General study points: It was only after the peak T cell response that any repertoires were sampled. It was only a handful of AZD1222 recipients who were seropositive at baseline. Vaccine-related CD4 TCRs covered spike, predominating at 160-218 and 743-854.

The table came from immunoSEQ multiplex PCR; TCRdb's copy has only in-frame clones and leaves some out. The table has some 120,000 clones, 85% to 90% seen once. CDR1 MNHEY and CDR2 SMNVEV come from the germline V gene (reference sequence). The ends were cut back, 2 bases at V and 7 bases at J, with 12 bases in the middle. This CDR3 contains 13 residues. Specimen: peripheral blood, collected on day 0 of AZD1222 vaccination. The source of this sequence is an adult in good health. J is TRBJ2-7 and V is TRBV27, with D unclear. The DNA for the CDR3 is TGTGCCAGCAGTTTACCCGGACGACGGGAGCAGTACTTC. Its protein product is CASSLPGRREQYF.